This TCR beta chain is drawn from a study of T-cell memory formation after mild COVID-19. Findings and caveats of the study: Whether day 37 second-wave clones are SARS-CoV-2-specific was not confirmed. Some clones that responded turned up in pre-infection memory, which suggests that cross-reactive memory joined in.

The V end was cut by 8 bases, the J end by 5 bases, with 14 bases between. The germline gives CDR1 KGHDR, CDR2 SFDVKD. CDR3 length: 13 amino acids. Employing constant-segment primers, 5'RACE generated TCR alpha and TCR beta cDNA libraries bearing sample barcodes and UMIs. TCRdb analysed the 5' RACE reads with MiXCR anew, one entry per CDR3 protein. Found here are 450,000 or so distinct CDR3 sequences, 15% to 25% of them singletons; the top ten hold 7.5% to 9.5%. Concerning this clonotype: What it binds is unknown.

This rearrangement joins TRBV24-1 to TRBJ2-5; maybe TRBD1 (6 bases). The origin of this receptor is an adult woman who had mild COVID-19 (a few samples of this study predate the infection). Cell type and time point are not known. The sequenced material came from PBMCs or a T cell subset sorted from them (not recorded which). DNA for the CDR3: TGTGCCACCAATGCAGGGGAGATGGAGACCCAGTACTTC. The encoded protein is CATNAGEMETQYF.